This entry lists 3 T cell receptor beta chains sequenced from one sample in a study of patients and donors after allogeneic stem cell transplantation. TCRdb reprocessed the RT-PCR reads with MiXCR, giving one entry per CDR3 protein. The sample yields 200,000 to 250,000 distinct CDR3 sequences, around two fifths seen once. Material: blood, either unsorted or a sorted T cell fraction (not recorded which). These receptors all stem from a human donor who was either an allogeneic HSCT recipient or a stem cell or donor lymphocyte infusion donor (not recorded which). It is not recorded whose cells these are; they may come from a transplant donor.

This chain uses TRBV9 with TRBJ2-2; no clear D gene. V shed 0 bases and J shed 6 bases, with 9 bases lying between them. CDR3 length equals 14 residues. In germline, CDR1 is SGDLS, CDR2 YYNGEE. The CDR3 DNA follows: TGTGCCAGCAGCGTAGCTGGTTTGGCCGGGGAGCTGTTTTTT. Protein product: CASSVAGLAGELFF.

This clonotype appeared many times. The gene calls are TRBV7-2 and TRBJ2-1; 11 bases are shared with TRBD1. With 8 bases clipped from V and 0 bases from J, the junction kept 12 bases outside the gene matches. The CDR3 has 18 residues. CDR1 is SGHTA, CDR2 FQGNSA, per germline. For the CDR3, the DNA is TGTGCCAGCGGCGACCGGGACAGGGGGTCCCCCTCCTACAATGAGCAGTTCTTC. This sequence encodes CASGDRDRGSPSYNEQFF.

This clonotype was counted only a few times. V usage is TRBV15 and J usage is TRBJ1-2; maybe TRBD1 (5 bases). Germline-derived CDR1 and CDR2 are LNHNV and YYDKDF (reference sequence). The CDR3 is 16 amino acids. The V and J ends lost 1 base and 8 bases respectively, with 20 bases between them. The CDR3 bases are TGTGCCACCAGCAGAGGTCTCGAGGATCGGGGGTACGGCTACACCTTC. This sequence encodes CATSRGLEDRGYGYTF. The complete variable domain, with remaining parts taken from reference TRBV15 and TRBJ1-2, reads DAMVIQNPRYQVTQFGKPVTLSCSQTLNHNVMYWYQQKSSQAPKLLFHYYDKDFNNEADTPDNFQSRRPNTSFCFLDIRSPGLGDTAMYLCATSRGLEDRGYGYTFGSGTRLTVV.